This is a list of T cell receptor beta chains from one sample in a study of T cell responses to AZD1222 COVID-19 vaccine. Produced via immunoSEQ multiplex PCR; TCRdb's table is partial and in-frame only. The data contain tens of thousands of clones, about 88% of them singletons. The specimen was peripheral blood, collected 28 days after the second AZD1222 dose. The receptors here all came from an adult who received the AZD1222 COVID-19 vaccine. CDR3s include the opening cysteine and the closing phenylalanine or tryptophan. The D gene is left open where the match is weak. Not all rows give a size; the values are once, few, many and, for expanded clones, a class.

v_call	j_call	d_call	clone_size	cdr3_nt	cdr3_aa
TRBV5-1	TRBJ2-1	TRBD2	few	TGCGCCAGCGGACCAGATAGCGGGAGGGCTTCCTACAATGAGCAGTTCTTC	CASGPDSGRASYNEQFF
TRBV6-1	TRBJ1-1	NA	NA	TGTGCCAGCAGTCCGTCGAACACTGAAGCTTTCTTT	CASSPSNTEAFF
TRBV5-4	TRBJ2-3	NA	NA	TGTGCCAGCAGCATAGGACAGCATAGCACAGATACGCAGTATTTT	CASSIGQHSTDTQYF
TRBV24-1	TRBJ2-1	NA	once	TGTGCCACCAGTGATTCGGGCCCAGAGTACAATGAGCAGTTCTTC	CATSDSGPEYNEQFF
TRBV2	TRBJ1-2	NA	NA	TGTGCCAGCAGTAGGCAGAGCTATGGCTACACCTTC	CASSRQSYGYTF
TRBV3-1/TRBV3-2	TRBJ2-7	NA	NA	TGTGCCAGCAGCCAAGTAGTAGGATCCTACGAGCAGTACTTC	CASSQVVGSYEQYF
TRBV19	TRBJ2-1	NA	NA	TGTGCCAGTAGTACCCTATTGGGGCGGGTAGACAATGAGCAGTTCTTC	CASSTLLGRVDNEQFF
TRBV5-1	TRBJ2-2	TRBD2	NA	TGCGCCAGCAGCTTACACCGACTAGCGGGATTCCCCACCGGGGAGCTGTTTTTT	CASSLHRLAGFPTGELFF
TRBV5-1	TRBJ2-2	TRBD1	NA	TGCGCCAGCAGCTTGCTACAGGGGCGCAGGAACGGGGAGCTGTTTTTT	CASSLLQGRRNGELFF
TRBV6-5	TRBJ1-1	TRBD1	once	TGTGCCAGCAGTTTCGTCAGGACAGGTGGGAACACTGAAGCTTTCTTT	CASSFVRTGGNTEAFF
TRBV11-2	TRBJ2-1	TRBD2	few	TGTGCCAGCACCCCCGGGAGGGGCCATTCCTACAATGAGCAGTTCTTC	CASTPGRGHSYNEQFF
TRBV7-9	TRBJ2-2	NA	once	TGTGCCAGCAGCTTTTCCCATTACACCGGGGAGCTGTTTTTT	CASSFSHYTGELFF
TRBV3-1/TRBV3-2	TRBJ1-5	NA	NA	TGTGCCAGCAGCCAAGATCAGGGTCTGCCCCAGCATTTT	CASSQDQGLPQHF
TRBV7-2	TRBJ2-7	NA	NA	TGTGCCAGCAGCTTAGTAGGGGGGGGCCCCTCCTACGAGCAGTACTTC	CASSLVGGGPSYEQYF
TRBV7-6	TRBJ2-7	TRBD1	NA	TGTGCCAGCAGCCTAGGGACAGCCGCAAGCGAGCAGTACTTC	CASSLGTAASEQYF
TRBV7-2	TRBJ2-5	TRBD1	NA	TGTGCCAGCAGCTCTTTCGGACAGGGTATGGGGACCCAGTACTTC	CASSSFGQGMGTQYF
TRBV10-3	TRBJ2-1	NA	NA	TGTGCCATCAGTGACAGGTCTCCCTACAATGAGCAGTTCTTC	CAISDRSPYNEQFF
TRBV7-7	TRBJ2-1	NA	NA	TGTGCCAGCCAATACCGACGAGGGGACAATGAGCAGTTCTTC	CASQYRRGDNEQFF
TRBV9	TRBJ1-3	NA	NA	TGTGCCAGCAGCCCACCGGGGGGTTGGGGAAACACCATATATTTT	CASSPPGGWGNTIYF
TRBV20-1	TRBJ2-1	NA	NA	TGCAGTGCTAGTCGTGCTGGAACACTGTTCTTC	CSASRAGTLFF
TRBV7-8	TRBJ2-3	TRBD1	NA	TGTGCCAGCACCAACTCACAGGGGCCCACAGATACGCAGTATTTT	CASTNSQGPTDTQYF
TRBV7-2	TRBJ2-7	NA	NA	TGTGCCAGCAGCCCAAGCGGCAGGGTGGCCTACGAGCAGTACTTC	CASSPSGRVAYEQYF
TRBV3-1/TRBV3-2	TRBJ2-1	NA	once	TGTGCCAGCAGCCAAGGTCGAGGTAATGAGCAGTTCTTC	CASSQGRGNEQFF
TRBV7-2	TRBJ1-3	NA	NA	TGTGCCAGCAGCTTAGTAGGCAGCTTATCTGGAAACACCATATATTTT	CASSLVGSLSGNTIYF
TRBV7-2	TRBJ1-5	TRBD1	NA	TGTGCCAGCAGCTTTGACAGGGCTAGGAATCAGCCCCAGCATTTT	CASSFDRARNQPQHF
TRBV19	TRBJ1-2	NA	NA	TGTGCCAGTAGTATAGACGCGGACTATGGCTACACCTTC	CASSIDADYGYTF
TRBV5-4	TRBJ2-7	TRBD1	NA	TGTGCCAGCAGCCGGACAGGGGGGACCTCCTACGAGCAGTACTTC	CASSRTGGTSYEQYF
TRBV5-1	TRBJ1-2	TRBD1	once	TGCGCCAGCAGCTCGATACAGGGGACGTATAACTATGGCTACACCTTC	CASSSIQGTYNYGYTF
TRBV6-6	TRBJ1-1	NA	NA	TGTGCCAGCACCAAAACAGGGACCCACCCCACTGAAGCTTTCTTT	CASTKTGTHPTEAFF
TRBV7-2	TRBJ2-1	TRBD1	NA	TGTGCCAGCAGCTTAGAGGGACAGGGGGCGAGGAGTGAGCAGTTCTTC	CASSLEGQGARSEQFF
TRBV6-5	TRBJ2-1	TRBD2	NA	TGTGCCACTTCATCGACTAGCGGACTTGAGCAGTTCTTC	CATSSTSGLEQFF
TRBV14	TRBJ2-1	TRBD1	NA	TGTGCCAGCAGCAGCGACAGGGGCTTGTACCTATACAATGAGCAGTTCTTC	CASSSDRGLYLYNEQFF
TRBV5-8	TRBJ1-2	TRBD1	NA	TGTGCCAGCAGACTGACAGGGGAGCAGCGCTACACCTTC	CASRLTGEQRYTF
TRBV6-2/TRBV6-3	TRBJ1-2	NA	NA	TGTGCCAGCAGTTACTCGAACGCCAGAAACTATGGCTACACCTTC	CASSYSNARNYGYTF
TRBV9	TRBJ2-1	NA	NA	TGTGCCAGCAGCGCTGGACAATATGAGCAGTTCTTC	CASSAGQYEQFF
TRBV21-1	TRBJ2-6	NA	once	TGTGCCAGCAGCACCCGGGGCCCGGAGGGGGCCAACGTCCTGACTTTC	CASSTRGPEGANVLTF
TRBV5-1	TRBJ2-3	NA	once	TGCGCCAGCAGCCCGGGGGCCACAGATACGCAGTATTTT	CASSPGATDTQYF
TRBV5-5	TRBJ1-1	NA	NA	TGTGCCAGCAGCTTGGCCGATGCCAAGAACACTGAAGCTTTCTTT	CASSLADAKNTEAFF
TRBV29-1	TRBJ1-3	NA	NA	TGCAGCGTTGAAGATCCGGCGGCCTCTGGAAACACCATATATTTT	CSVEDPAASGNTIYF
TRBV29-1	TRBJ2-3	NA	NA	TGCAGCACCCGAGAGGGGGGTTCCCTCACAGATACGCAGTATTTT	CSTREGGSLTDTQYF
TRBV2	TRBJ1-2	TRBD1	once	TGTGCCAGCAGTGAAATGGGACAGGGCTATGGCTACACCTTC	CASSEMGQGYGYTF
TRBV29-1	TRBJ1-2	TRBD1	NA	TGCAGCGCTGAAGGGGGCGCGGGTGGCTACACCTTC	CSAEGGAGGYTF
TRBV11-2	TRBJ1-3	TRBD1	NA	TGTGCCAGCAGCCAACAGGGGGCTGGAAACACCATATATTTT	CASSQQGAGNTIYF
TRBV6-1	TRBJ2-4	TRBD1	NA	TGTGCCAGCAGTGAGGTTGCCGGGACAGGGACTCTAGCCAAAAACATTCAGTACTTC	CASSEVAGTGTLAKNIQYF
TRBV24-1	TRBJ1-2	TRBD1	NA	TGTGCCACCGCCCAGGGGGCGGAAGGCTACACCTTC	CATAQGAEGYTF
TRBV5-1	TRBJ2-1	NA	NA	TGCGCCAGCAGCTCTAAGGGGTACAATGAGCAGTTCTTC	CASSSKGYNEQFF
TRBV5-1	TRBJ2-2	TRBD1	few	TGCGCCAGCAAACCCCCCGGGACAGCGAACACCGGGGAGCTGTTTTTT	CASKPPGTANTGELFF
TRBV12-5	TRBJ2-3	NA	NA	TGTGCTAGTGGTTCCCCGAACTCTCCAGATACGCAGTATTTT	CASGSPNSPDTQYF
TRBV9	TRBJ2-1	TRBD1	NA	TGTGCCAGCAGCGTAGAGGCAGGGGGCGGTGAGCAGTTCTTC	CASSVEAGGGEQFF
TRBV4-1	TRBJ1-1	TRBD1	NA	TGCGCCAGCAGCCCGGGACAGGGGGCGCGGTTTTCTGAAGCTTTCTTT	CASSPGQGARFSEAFF
TRBV27	TRBJ2-2	TRBD1	NA	TGTGCCAGCAGTGAACAGGGGGCATTTCACTCCACCGGGGAGCTGTTTTTT	CASSEQGAFHSTGELFF
TRBV6-6	TRBJ2-4	TRBD2	NA	TGTGCCAGCAGTGGAGTGACTAGCCCAGCCAAAAACATTCAGTACTTC	CASSGVTSPAKNIQYF
TRBV9	TRBJ2-5	TRBD1	NA	TGTGCCAGCAGCGTGGGGACAGGGGGGTCGGAGACCCAGTACTTC	CASSVGTGGSETQYF
TRBV4-2	TRBJ2-3	TRBD2	NA	TGTGCCAGCAGCCAATTGGCGCTGACTAGCGGGGGGGCGGGTACGCAGTATTTT	CASSQLALTSGGAGTQYF
TRBV18	TRBJ2-7	TRBD1	NA	TGTGCCAGCTCACCTAGTTCCGGACGGGACAGGGCCTACGAGCAGTACTTC	CASSPSSGRDRAYEQYF